Below are 17 T cell receptor beta chains sequenced from a single sample in a study of T cell responses to AZD1222 COVID-19 vaccine. Measured with immunoSEQ multiplex PCR; TCRdb has only the in-frame clones, and not every one. The profile covers about 150,000 clones, with just under 95% appearing a single time and approximately 6.5% taken by the ten largest. Here the sequenced sample was peripheral blood, taken 28 days after the second AZD1222 dose. The receptor source for this set is an adult who received the AZD1222 COVID-19 vaccine.

The V call is TRBV24-1, the J call TRBJ2-3; 10 bases match TRBD2. In germline, CDR1 is KGHDR, CDR2 SFDVKD. V shed 1 base and J 6 bases; nucleotides not matched to a gene: 6. The CDR3 runs 16 residues. The CDR3 DNA sequence: TGTGCCACCAGTGATTTTAAGCGGGGGGGCCGGGATACGCAGTATTTT. Its translation: CATSDFKRGGRDTQYF.

The chain joins TRBV12-3 or TRBV12-4 to TRBJ2-7; D is ambiguous. Trimming took off 5 bases at V and 7 bases at J, with 15 bases between the two ends. This CDR3 is built from 13 residues. CDR3 sequence (DNA): TGTGCCAGCAGTAAAATACAAGCGAGGGAGCAGTACTTC. It translates to CASSKIQAREQYF.

The chain has TRBV28 and TRBJ1-5; D possibly corresponds to TRBD1 (5 bases). CDR3 length: 15 residues. Per germline, CDR1 MDHEN and CDR2 SYDVKM. V gave up 3 bases and J gave up 3 bases, with 12 bases separating them. The CDR3 DNA reads as TGTGCCAGCAGTTTCCGGCAGGGTAACAATCAGCCCCAGCATTTT. Its translation is CASSFRQGNNQPQHF.

The V call is TRBV7-2, the J call TRBJ2-2; D is ambiguous. The V end lost 3 bases, the J end lost 10 bases, and 12 bases lay between the germline ends. Germline V gene sequence: CDR1 SGHTA, CDR2 FQGNSA. The CDR3 totals 13 residues. The CDR3 protein is CASSFFEKEELFF. The CDR3 nucleotides read TGTGCCAGCAGCTTCTTTGAGAAGGAGGAGCTGTTTTTT. Looking up the rest from reference TRBV7-2 and TRBJ2-2 gives the full variable domain: GAGVSQSPSNKVTEKGKDVELRCDPISGHTALYWYRQSLGQGLEFLIYFQGNSAPDKSGLPSDRFSAERTGGSVSTLTIQRTQQEDSAVYLCASSFFEKEELFFGEGSRLTVL.

The J gene is TRBJ2-7, the V gene TRBV4-1, with 14 nucleotides matching TRBD2. Per germline, CDR1 MGHRA and CDR2 YSYEKL. The CDR3 extends over 18 amino acids. The V segment lost 1 base and the J segment 0 bases; nucleotides outside the gene matches: 5. CDR3 amino acids: CASSQGLAGGPVSYEQYF. DNA for the CDR3: TGCGCCAGCAGCCAAGGACTAGCGGGGGGGCCGGTCTCCTACGAGCAGTACTTC.

The chain combines TRBV29-1 with TRBJ1-3, with D unresolved. Germline-derived CDR1 and CDR2 are SQVTM and ANQGSEA. Between the trimmed V and J ends, which lost 7 bases and 4 bases, there was a span of 11 bases. The CDR3 has 12 amino acids. The CDR3 protein is CSASTQGNTIYF. The DNA for the CDR3 is TGCAGCGCATCAACACAGGGAAACACCATATATTTT. The whole variable domain, remainder taken from reference TRBV29-1 and TRBJ1-3, is SAVISQKPSRDICQRGTSLTIQCQVDSQVTMMFWYRQQPGQSLTLIATANQGSEATYESGFVIDKFPISRPNLTFSTLTVSNMSPEDSSIYLCSASTQGNTIYFGEGSWLTVV.

Here the CDR3 reads CASSQDGHTDTQYF. Written as DNA, the CDR3 is TGTGCCAGCAGCCAAGATGGCCACACAGATACGCAGTATTTT. The genes are TRBV3-1 (or the pseudogene TRBV3-2) and TRBJ2-3; D uncertain. Trimming took 0 bases from V and 2 from J, leaving 6 bases between them. Germline-derived CDR1 and CDR2 are LGHDT and YNNKEL (reference sequence). The CDR3 has 14 amino acids.

This chain uses TRBV6-2 or TRBV6-3 with TRBJ2-1, with 7 bases matching TRBD2. V lost 1 base, J lost 4 bases, and 4 bases stayed unmatched. The CDR3 is 15 amino acids. Germline V gene sequence: CDR1 MNHEY, CDR2 SVGEGT. The CDR3 region is CASSYLGGSYNEQFF. The CDR3 nucleotides are TGTGCCAGCAGTTACTTGGGGGGGTCATACAATGAGCAGTTCTTC.

The CDR3 bases are TGTGCCAGTAGTCTTCCGGGACAGGGTGCGAATGAGCAGTTCTTC. Translation: CASSLPGQGANEQFF. The chain carries TRBV19 and TRBJ2-1, with TRBD1 identical over 9 bases. Germline-derived CDR1 and CDR2 are LNHDA and SQIVND (reference sequence). V gave up 5 bases and J gave up 7 bases; unmatched junction bases: 9. The CDR3 is 15 residues long.

The chain combines TRBV4-1 with TRBJ2-1; the match to TRBD2 covers 12 bases. With 6 bases clipped from V and 6 bases from J, the junction kept 3 bases outside the gene matches. The germline CDR1 and CDR2 sequences are MGHRA and YSYEKL. This CDR3 is 14 amino acids long. The CDR3 here is CASSPLAGGNEQFF. CDR3 DNA sequence: TGCGCCAGCAGTCCACTAGCGGGGGGCAATGAGCAGTTCTTC.

In DNA form, the CDR3 reads TGCAGCGTTTCGATCTCTGGGGCCAACGTCCTGACTTTC. Its translation is CSVSISGANVLTF. The chain is built from TRBV29-1 and TRBJ2-6; D call uncertain. CDR3 size: 13 residues. The V gene lost 5 bases and the J gene lost 0 bases, with 5 bases spanning the gap. The germline V gene encodes CDR1 SQVTM and CDR2 ANQGSEA.

This chain links TRBV4-1 with TRBJ1-1; the D is unclear. The germline V gene has CDR1 MGHRA and CDR2 YSYEKL. The CDR3 is 15 amino acids. The ends were cut back, 0 bases at V and 4 bases at J, with 12 bases in the middle. CDR3 nucleotides: TGCGCCAGCAGCCAAGATCGTCGGCAGACCACTGAAGCTTTCTTT. This codes for CASSQDRRQTTEAFF.

The chain recombines TRBV4-3 with TRBJ2-7, with TRBD2 matching over 7 bases. CDR3 length: 15 residues. The J segment lost 7 bases and the V segment lost 9 bases, leaving 18 bases of the junction unmatched. Germline CDR1 LGHNA, CDR2 YSLEER. Written as DNA, the CDR3 is TGCGCCAGTACGTGCGGGGGACCAGGGTCGGAAGAGCAGTACTTC. It specifies CASTCGGPGSEEQYF.

The chain couples TRBV3-1 (or the pseudogene TRBV3-2) to TRBJ1-2; possible D gene TRBD1, 6 bases. The germline V gene encodes CDR1 LGHDT and CDR2 YNNKEL (reference sequence). The V gene lost 1 base and the J gene lost 11 bases, with 17 bases spanning the gap. This CDR3 contains 14 residues. The CDR3: CASSQGLMGAFYTF. The CDR3 DNA follows: TGTGCCAGCAGCCAAGGTTTGATGGGGGCCTTTTACACCTTC.

The J gene is TRBJ1-4, the V gene TRBV5-4, with TRBD1 identical over 7 bases. V lost 3 bases, J lost 7 bases, and 9 bases stayed unmatched. Germline values: CDR1 SGHNT, CDR2 YYREEE (reference sequence). CDR3 length equals 15 residues. The CDR3 DNA reads as TGTGCCAGCAGCTGGGGACAGCCTACCCTTGAAAAACTGTTTTTT. Residues: CASSWGQPTLEKLFF.

A word on this clone: The sample carries other DNA sequences with the same CDR3. The chain couples TRBV12-3 or TRBV12-4 to TRBJ2-2; no clear D gene. The CDR3 has 12 residues. V was cut by 5 bases and J by 5 bases, with 6 bases left in between. In nucleotides, the CDR3 is TGTGCCAGCAGTCAAGGAACCGGGGAGCTGTTTTTT. Translated: CASSQGTGELFF.

The chain recombines TRBV12-5 with TRBJ1-5, with D unclear. CDR3 length: 15 amino acids. V was clipped by 1 base and J by 7 bases, with 14 bases between them. Germline V lookup: CDR1 LGHNT, CDR2 FRNRAP. DNA of the CDR3: TGTGCTAGTGGTTTGGGGATACCGGGGAGGCAGCCCCAGCATTTT. Translation: CASGLGIPGRQPQHF.